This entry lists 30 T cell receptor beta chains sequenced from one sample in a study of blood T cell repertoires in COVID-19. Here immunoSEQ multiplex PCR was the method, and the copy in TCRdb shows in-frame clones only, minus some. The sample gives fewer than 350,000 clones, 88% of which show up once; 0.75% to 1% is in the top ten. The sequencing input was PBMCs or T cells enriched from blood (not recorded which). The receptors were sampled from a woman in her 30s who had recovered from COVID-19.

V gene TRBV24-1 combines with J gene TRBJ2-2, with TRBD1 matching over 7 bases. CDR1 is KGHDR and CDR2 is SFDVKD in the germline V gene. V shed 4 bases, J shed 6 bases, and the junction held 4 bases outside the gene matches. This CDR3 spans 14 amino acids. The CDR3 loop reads CATSDRDSPGELFF. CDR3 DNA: TGTGCCACCAGTGACCGGGACAGCCCCGGGGAGCTGTTTTTT.

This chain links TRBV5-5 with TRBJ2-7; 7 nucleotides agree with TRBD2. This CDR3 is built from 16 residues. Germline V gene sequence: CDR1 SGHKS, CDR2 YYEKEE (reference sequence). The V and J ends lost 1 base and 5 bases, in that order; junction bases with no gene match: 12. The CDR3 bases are TGTGCCAGCAGCTTGTGGCGTGCGGCGGGGGAGAACGAGCAGTACTTC. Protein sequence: CASSLWRAAGENEQYF.

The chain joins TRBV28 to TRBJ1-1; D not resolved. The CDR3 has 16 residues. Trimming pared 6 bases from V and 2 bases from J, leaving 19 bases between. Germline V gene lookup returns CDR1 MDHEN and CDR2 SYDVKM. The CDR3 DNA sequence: TGTGCCAGCAGCCTGCCCTTCCTGGCAGTAAACACTGAAGCTTTCTTT. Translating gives CASSLPFLAVNTEAFF. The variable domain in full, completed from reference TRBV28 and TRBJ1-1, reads DVKVTQSSRYLVKRTGEKVFLECVQDMDHENMFWYRQDPGLGLRLIYFSYDVKMKEKGDIPEGYSVSREKKERFSLILESASTNQTSMYLCASSLPFLAVNTEAFFGQGTRLTVV.

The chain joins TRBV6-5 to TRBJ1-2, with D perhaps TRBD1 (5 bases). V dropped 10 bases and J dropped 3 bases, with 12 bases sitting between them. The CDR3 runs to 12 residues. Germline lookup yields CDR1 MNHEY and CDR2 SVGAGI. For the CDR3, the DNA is TGTGCCACCGCCGGGGGGGACTATGGCTACACCTTC. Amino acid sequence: CATAGGDYGYTF.

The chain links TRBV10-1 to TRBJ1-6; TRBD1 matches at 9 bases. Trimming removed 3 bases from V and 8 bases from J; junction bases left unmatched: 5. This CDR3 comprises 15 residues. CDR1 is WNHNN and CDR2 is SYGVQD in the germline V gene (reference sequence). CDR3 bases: TGCGCCAGCAGTGATGCACAGGGGGCCGATTCACCCCTCCACTTT. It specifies CASSDAQGADSPLHF.

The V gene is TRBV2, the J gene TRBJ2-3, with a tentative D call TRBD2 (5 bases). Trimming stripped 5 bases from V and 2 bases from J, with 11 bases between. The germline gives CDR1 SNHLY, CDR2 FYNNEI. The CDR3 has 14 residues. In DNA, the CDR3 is TGTGCCAGCAGTAAACGTCTAGCCACAGATACGCAGTATTTT. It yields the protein CASSKRLATDTQYF.

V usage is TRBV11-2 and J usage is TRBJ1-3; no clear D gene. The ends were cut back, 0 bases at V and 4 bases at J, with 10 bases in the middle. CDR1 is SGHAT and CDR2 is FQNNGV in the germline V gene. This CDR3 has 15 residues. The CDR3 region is CASSLDPAGGNTIYF. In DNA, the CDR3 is TGTGCCAGCAGCTTAGATCCCGCCGGGGGAAACACCATATATTTT. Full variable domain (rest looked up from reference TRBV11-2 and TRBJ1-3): EAGVAQSPRYKIIEKRQSVAFWCNPISGHATLYWYQQILGQGPKLLIQFQNNGVVDDSQLPKDRFSAERLKGVDSTLKIQPAKLEDSAVYLCASSLDPAGGNTIYFGEGSWLTVV.

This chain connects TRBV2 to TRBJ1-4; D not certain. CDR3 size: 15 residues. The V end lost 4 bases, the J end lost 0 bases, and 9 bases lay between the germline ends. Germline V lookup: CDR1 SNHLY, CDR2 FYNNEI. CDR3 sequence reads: CASSGDLSTNEKLFF. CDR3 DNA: TGTGCCAGCAGTGGCGACTTATCAACTAATGAAAAACTGTTTTTT.

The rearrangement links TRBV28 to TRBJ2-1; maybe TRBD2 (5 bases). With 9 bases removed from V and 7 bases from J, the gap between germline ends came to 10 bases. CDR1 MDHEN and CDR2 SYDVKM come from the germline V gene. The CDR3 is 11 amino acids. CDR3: CASLSGNEQFF. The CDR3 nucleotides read TGTGCCAGTCTGTCGGGAAATGAGCAGTTCTTC.

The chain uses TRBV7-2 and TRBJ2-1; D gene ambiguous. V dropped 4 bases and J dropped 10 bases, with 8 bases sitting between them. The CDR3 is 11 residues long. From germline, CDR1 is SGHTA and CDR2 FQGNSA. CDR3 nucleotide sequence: TGTGCCAGCAGCTACCCTACCGAGCAGTTCTTC. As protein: CASSYPTEQFF.

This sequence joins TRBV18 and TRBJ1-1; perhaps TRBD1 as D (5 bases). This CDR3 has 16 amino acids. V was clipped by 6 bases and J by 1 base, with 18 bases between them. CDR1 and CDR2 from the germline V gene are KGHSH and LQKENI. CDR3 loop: CASSSSSGRGNTEAFF. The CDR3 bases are TGTGCCAGCTCGTCAAGTTCAGGGAGGGGGAACACTGAAGCTTTCTTT.

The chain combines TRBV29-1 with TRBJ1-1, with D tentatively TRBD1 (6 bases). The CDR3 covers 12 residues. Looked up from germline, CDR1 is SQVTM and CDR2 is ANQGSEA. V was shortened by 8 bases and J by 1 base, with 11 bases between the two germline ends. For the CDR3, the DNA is TGCAGCTCCGAAGGGGGGAACACTGAAGCTTTCTTT. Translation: CSSEGGNTEAFF.

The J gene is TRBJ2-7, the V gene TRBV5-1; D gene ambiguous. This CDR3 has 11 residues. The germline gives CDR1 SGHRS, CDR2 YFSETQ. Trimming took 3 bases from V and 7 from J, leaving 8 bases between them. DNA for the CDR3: TGCGCCAGCAGCTCAGTCCAGGAGCAGTACTTC. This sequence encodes CASSSVQEQYF.

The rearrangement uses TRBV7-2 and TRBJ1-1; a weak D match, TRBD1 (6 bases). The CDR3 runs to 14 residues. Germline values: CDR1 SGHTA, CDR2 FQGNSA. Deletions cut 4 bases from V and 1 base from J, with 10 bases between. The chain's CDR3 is CASSWGQENTEAFF. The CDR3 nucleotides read TGTGCCAGCAGCTGGGGGCAGGAGAACACTGAAGCTTTCTTT.

The CDR3 DNA follows: TGTGCCAGCAGCTTGGGAATTTTGGTCGGGAACTCACCCCTCCACTTT. Residues: CASSLGILVGNSPLHF. V usage is TRBV5-6 and J usage is TRBJ1-6; unclear D gene. Germline V gene data show CDR1 as SGHDT and CDR2 as YYEEEE. Trimming took off 0 bases at V and 10 bases at J, with 17 bases between the two ends. This CDR3 is built from 16 residues.

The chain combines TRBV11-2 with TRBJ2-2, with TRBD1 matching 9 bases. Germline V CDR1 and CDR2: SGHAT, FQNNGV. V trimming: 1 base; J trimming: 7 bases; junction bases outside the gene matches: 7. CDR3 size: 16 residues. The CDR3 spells CASSLVQGAIGGELFF. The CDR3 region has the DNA TGTGCCAGCAGCTTAGTACAGGGGGCAATTGGCGGGGAGCTGTTTTTT.

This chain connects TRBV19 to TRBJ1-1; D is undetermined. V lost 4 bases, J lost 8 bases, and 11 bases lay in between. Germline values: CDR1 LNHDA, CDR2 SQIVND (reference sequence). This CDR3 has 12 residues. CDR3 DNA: TGTGCCAGTAGTACCAGTAGCAGCGAAGCTTTCTTT. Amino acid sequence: CASSTSSSEAFF.

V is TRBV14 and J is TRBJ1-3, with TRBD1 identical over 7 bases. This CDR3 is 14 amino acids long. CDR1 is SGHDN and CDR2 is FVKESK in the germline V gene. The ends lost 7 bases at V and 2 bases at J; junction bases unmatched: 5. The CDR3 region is CASTRQGPGNTIYF. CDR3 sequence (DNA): TGTGCCAGCACCCGACAGGGACCTGGAAACACCATATATTTT.

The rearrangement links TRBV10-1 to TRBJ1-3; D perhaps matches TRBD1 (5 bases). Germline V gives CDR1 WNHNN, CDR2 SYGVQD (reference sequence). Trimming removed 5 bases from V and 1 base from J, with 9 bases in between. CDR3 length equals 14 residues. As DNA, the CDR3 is TGCGCCAGCAGTCCAGGGATATCTGGAAACACCATATATTTT. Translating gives CASSPGISGNTIYF.

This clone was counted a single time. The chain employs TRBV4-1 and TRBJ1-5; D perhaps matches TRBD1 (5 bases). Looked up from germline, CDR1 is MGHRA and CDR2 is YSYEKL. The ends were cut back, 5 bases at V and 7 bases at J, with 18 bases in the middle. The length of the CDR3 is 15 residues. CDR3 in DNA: TGCGCCAGCAGCTTCCGACCAGGGTTACGGCAGCCCCAGCATTTT. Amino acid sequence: CASSFRPGLRQPQHF.

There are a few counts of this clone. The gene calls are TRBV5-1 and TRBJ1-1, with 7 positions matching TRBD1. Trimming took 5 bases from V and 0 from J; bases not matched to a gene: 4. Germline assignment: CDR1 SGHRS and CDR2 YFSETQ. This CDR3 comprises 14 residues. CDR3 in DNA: TGCGCCAGCAGAGACCAGGGGGTGAACACTGAAGCTTTCTTT. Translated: CASRDQGVNTEAFF.

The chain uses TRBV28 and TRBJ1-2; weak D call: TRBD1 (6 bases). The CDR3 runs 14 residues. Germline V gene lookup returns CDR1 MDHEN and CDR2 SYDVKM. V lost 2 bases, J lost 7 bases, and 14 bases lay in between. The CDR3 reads CASSLPGGSLGYTF. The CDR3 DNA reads TGTGCCAGCAGTTTACCGGGGGGCTCTCTTGGCTACACCTTC.

As DNA, the CDR3 is TGTGCCAGCAGCAAAGGCGAGGGACTAGCGGGACGGACAGATACGCAGTATTTT. Protein sequence: CASSKGEGLAGRTDTQYF. The V gene is TRBV21-1, the J gene TRBJ2-3; the table's D call TRBD2 went unverified against the DNA. TRBV21-1 is a pseudogene. The CDR3 covers 18 residues.

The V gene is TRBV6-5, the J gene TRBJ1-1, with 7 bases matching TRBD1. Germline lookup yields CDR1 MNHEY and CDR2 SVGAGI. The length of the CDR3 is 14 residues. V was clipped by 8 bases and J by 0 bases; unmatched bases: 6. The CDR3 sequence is CASQGQGVNTEAFF. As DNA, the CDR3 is TGTGCCAGCCAGGGGCAGGGGGTGAACACTGAAGCTTTCTTT.

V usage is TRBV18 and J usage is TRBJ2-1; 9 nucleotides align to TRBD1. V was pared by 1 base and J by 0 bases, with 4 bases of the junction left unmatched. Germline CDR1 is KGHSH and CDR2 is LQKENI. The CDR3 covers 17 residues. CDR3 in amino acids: CASSPLGQGSSYNEQFF. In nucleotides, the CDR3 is TGTGCCAGCTCACCACTCGGACAGGGGAGCTCCTACAATGAGCAGTTCTTC.

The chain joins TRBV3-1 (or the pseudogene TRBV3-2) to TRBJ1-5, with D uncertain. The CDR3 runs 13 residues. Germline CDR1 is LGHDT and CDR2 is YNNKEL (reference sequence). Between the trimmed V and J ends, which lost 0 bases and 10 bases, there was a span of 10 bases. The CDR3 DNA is TGTGCCAGCAGCCAAGATCGAGAGGAACCCCAGCATTTT. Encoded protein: CASSQDREEPQHF.

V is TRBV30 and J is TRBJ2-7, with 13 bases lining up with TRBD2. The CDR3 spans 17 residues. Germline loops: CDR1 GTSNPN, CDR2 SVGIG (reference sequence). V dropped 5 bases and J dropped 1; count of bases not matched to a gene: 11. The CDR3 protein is CAWDPGLAGRGSYEQYF. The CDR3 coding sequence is TGTGCCTGGGATCCGGGACTAGCGGGAAGAGGGTCCTACGAGCAGTACTTC.

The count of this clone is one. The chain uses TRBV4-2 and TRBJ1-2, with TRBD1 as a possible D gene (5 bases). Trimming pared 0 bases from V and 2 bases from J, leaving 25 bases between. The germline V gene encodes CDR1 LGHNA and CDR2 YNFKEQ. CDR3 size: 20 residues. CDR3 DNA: TGTGCCAGCAGCCAAGACCCACTTGGGGGGTCTACGCGACCCAACTATGGCTACACCTTC. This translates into CASSQDPLGGSTRPNYGYTF.

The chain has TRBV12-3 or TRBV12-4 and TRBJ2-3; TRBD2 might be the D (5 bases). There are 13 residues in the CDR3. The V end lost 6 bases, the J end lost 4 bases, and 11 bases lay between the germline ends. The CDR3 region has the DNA TGTGCCAGCAGATCCCACGGGGCAGATACGCAGTATTTT. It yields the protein CASRSHGADTQYF.

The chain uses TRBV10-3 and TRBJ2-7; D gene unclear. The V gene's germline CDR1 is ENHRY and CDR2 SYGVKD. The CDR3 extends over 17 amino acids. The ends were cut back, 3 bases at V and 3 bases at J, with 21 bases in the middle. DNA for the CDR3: TGTGCCATCAGTGACCCGGAGATAGTCCGGGTGAACTACGAGCAGTACTTC. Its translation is CAISDPEIVRVNYEQYF.